In this sample, the clone carrying this TCR beta chain turned up a few times. The antigen remains undetermined. The data are from a study of T cell responses to AZD1222 COVID-19 vaccine. Notes on the study in general: The donor cohort was predominantly white British with a female majority, and clonal diversity may have been underestimated. Reportedly, nearly half the spike-specific TCRs target unmutated variant regions.

Produced via immunoSEQ multiplex PCR; TCRdb's table is partial and in-frame only. The sample consists of about 120,000 clones, 70% to 90% of them appearing once. CDR1 is MNHEY, CDR2 SVGEGT, per germline. The V end was cut by 2 bases, the J end by 3 bases, with 11 bases between. The CDR3 loop spans 14 amino acids. J is TRBJ2-7 and V is TRBV6-2 or TRBV6-3, with D tentatively TRBD1 (5 bases). The sample consisted of peripheral blood, taken on day 0 of MenACWY control vaccination. The sequence was obtained from an adult in good health. CDR3 sequence (DNA): TGTGCCAGCAGTTACGACCAGGGCGTCTACGAGCAGTACTTC. It is translated as CASSYDQGVYEQYF.